Given below is one T cell receptor beta chain in context. The data were obtained in a study of blood T cell repertoires in COVID-19. Per the study methods: Researchers report that nucleated cell counts were estimated from reference gene primer amplification. Data came from immunoSEQ multiplex PCR; TCRdb stores just in-frame clones and leaves some out. V, J and clone size reflect that table, while D and trimming were determined from the DNA. The sample lists approximately 49,000 clones; under 70% were seen once. This sequence originates from a woman in her 70s with acute or convalescent COVID-19. The sequencing input was peripheral blood.

Written as DNA, the CDR3 is TGTGCCAGCAGCTTATTGGACAGAGGCTACACCTTC. It is translated as CASSLLDRGYTF. The rearrangement links TRBV7-9 to TRBJ1-2; D is possibly TRBD1 (6 bases). V was shortened by 2 bases and J by 8 bases, with 9 bases between the two germline ends. Germline V gene data show CDR1 as SEHNR and CDR2 as FQNEAQ (reference sequence). The CDR3 runs 12 residues.